Listed here are 9 T cell receptor beta chains from one sample, sequenced in a study of Ad26.COV2.S vaccination and SARS-CoV-2 variants. The treatment here: around 19 received Ad26.COV2.S at low or high dose, single or two shots; roughly five received placebo; per-sample allocation not given. Sampling was performed 63 days after the first vaccine or placebo injection. Produced via immunoSEQ multiplex PCR; TCRdb's table is partial and in-frame only. The data show about 320,000 clones, 70% to 90% seen once. The sequencing here drew on peripheral blood, taken in a trial of Ad26.COV2.S vaccine versus placebo. These receptors all stem from a person between 18 and 65 years old who received the Ad26.COV2.S COVID-19 vaccine or a placebo.

The chain links TRBV7-2 to TRBJ2-7, with D possibly being TRBD2 (5 bases). The CDR3 covers 13 residues. Germline V gives CDR1 SGHTA, CDR2 FQGNSA. Trimming took 1 base from V and 5 from J, leaving 9 bases between them. CDR3: CASSLEPGNEQYF. CDR3 DNA: TGTGCCAGCAGCTTAGAGCCGGGGAACGAGCAGTACTTC.

This rearrangement joins TRBV6-5 to TRBJ1-1; no reliable D call. Per the germline V gene, CDR1 is MNHEY and CDR2 is SVGAGI. Trimming shortened V by 2 bases and J by 2 bases, and 6 bases separated the two germline ends. This CDR3 is 13 amino acids long. The CDR3 DNA sequence: TGTGCCAGCAGTTACAAGATTAACACTGAAGCTTTCTTT. Translation: CASSYKINTEAFF.

This rearrangement joins TRBV5-6 to TRBJ1-5; perhaps TRBD1 as D (5 bases). CDR3 length: 14 residues. CDR1 is SGHDT and CDR2 is YYEEEE in the germline V gene. V lost 3 bases to trimming and J lost 5 bases, with 12 bases between them. The CDR3 coding sequence is TGTGCCAGCAGCTCCCAGGGTCGGGATCAGCCCCAGCATTTT. This codes for CASSSQGRDQPQHF.

Of note for this clone: Other nucleotide sequences in the sample specify the same CDR3. J is TRBJ1-4 and V is TRBV6-6; D is ambiguous. The CDR3 spans 12 residues. V dropped 2 bases and J dropped 5 bases, with 3 bases sitting between them. The germline V gene has CDR1 MNHNY and CDR2 SVGAGI (reference sequence). The CDR3 sequence is CASSYRNEKLFF. In DNA, the CDR3 is TGTGCCAGCAGTTACCGGAATGAAAAACTGTTTTTT.

V and J are TRBV7-2 and TRBJ2-3, with TRBD1 identical over 11 bases. After removal of 2 bases from V and 4 bases from J, the junction contained 8 bases not matched to a gene. The length of the CDR3 is 17 residues. Germline CDR1 is SGHTA and CDR2 is FQGNSA. CDR3 nucleotide sequence: TGTGCCAGCAGCTTAATGAGGGGACAGGGGGTTTCAGATACGCAGTATTTT. Its translation: CASSLMRGQGVSDTQYF.

About this clone: The identical CDR3 is also encoded by other nucleotide sequences in the sample. This chain joins TRBV20-1 and TRBJ1-4; no reliable D call. This CDR3 contains 11 residues. The V gene lost 7 bases and the J gene lost 6 bases, with 9 bases spanning the gap. Looked up from germline, CDR1 is DFQATT and CDR2 is SNEGSKA (reference sequence). As DNA, the CDR3 is TGCAGTGTAGGTAGGGATGAAAAACTGTTTTTT. Protein sequence: CSVGRDEKLFF.

The chain links TRBV7-9 to TRBJ1-1, with D perhaps TRBD1 (6 bases). CDR1 and CDR2 from the germline V gene are SEHNR and FQNEAQ (reference sequence). The CDR3 sequence is 14 residues long. The germline V and J ends were trimmed by 4 bases and 4 bases, with 13 bases remaining between them. This CDR3 is CASSYQQGGTEAFF. The CDR3 DNA reads as TGTGCCAGCAGCTACCAACAGGGTGGCACTGAAGCTTTCTTT.

The CDR3 bases are TGTGCCAGTAAGGGGGTGAACACTGAAGCTTTCTTT. It encodes CASKGVNTEAFF. This sequence joins TRBV19 and TRBJ1-1; TRBD1 might be the D (6 bases). This CDR3 is built from 12 residues. V was shortened by 7 bases and J by 0 bases, with 6 bases between the two germline ends. Per the germline V gene, CDR1 is LNHDA and CDR2 is SQIVND (reference sequence).

The chain is built from TRBV9 and TRBJ2-3; D gene unclear. The CDR3 contains 14 residues. Germline loops: CDR1 SGDLS, CDR2 YYNGEE. V was shortened by 0 bases and J by 4 bases, with 9 bases between the two germline ends. As DNA, the CDR3 is TGTGCCAGCAGCGTAGAAAGTATTGCAGATACGCAGTATTTT. Translation gives CASSVESIADTQYF.